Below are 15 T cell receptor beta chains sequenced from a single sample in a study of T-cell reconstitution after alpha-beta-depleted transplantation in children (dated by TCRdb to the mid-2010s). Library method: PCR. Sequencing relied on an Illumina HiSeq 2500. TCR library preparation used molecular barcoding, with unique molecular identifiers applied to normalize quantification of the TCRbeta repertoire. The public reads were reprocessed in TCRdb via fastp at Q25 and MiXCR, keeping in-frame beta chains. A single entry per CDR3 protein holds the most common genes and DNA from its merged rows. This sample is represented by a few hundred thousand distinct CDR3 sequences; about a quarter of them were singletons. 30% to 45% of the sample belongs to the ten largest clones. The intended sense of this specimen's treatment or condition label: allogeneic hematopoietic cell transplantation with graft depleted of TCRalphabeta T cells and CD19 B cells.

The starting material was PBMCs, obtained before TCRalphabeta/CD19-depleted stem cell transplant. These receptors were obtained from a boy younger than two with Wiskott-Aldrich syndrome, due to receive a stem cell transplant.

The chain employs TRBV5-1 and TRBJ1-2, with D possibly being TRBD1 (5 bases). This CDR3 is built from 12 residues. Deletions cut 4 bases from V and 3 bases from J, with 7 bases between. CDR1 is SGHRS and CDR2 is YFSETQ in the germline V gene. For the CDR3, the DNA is TGCGCCAGCAGCCGGGACTACTATGGCTACACCTTC. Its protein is CASSRDYYGYTF.

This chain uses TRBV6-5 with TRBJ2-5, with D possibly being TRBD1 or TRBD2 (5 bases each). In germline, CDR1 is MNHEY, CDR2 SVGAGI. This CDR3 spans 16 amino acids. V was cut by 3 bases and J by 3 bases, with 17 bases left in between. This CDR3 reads CASSYLRGRAKETQYF. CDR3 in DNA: TGTGCCAGCAGTTATTTGAGGGGTCGGGCCAAAGAGACCCAGTACTTC.

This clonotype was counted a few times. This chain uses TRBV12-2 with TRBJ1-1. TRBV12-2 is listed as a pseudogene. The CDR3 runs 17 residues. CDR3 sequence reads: CASRRLHCFNMNTEAFF. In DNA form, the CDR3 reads TGTGCAAGTCGCCGTCTACATTGCTTTAACATGAACACTGAAGCTTTCTTT.

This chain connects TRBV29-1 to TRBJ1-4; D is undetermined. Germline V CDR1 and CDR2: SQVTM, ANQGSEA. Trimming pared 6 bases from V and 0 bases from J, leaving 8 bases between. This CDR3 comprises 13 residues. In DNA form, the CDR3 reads TGCAGCGTGATACAGCCAACTAATGAAAAACTGTTTTTT. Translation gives CSVIQPTNEKLFF.

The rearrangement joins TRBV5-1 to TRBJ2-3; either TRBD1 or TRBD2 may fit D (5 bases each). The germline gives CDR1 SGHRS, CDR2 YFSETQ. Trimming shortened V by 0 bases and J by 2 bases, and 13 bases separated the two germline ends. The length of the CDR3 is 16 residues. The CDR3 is CASSLGTGLHTDTQYF. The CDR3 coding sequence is TGCGCCAGCAGCTTGGGCACGGGGCTCCACACAGATACGCAGTATTTT. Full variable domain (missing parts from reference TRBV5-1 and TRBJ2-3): KAGVTQTPRYLIKTRGQQVTLSCSPISGHRSVSWYQQTPGQGLQFLFEYFSETQRNKGNFPGRFSGRQFSNSRSEMNVSTLELGDSALYLCASSLGTGLHTDTQYFGPGTRLTVL.

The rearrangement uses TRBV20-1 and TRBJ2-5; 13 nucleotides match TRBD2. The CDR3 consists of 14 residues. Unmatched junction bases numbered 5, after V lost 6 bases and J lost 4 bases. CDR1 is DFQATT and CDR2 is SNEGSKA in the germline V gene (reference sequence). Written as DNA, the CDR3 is TGCAGTGCGCCGGGACTAGCGGGAACAGAGACCCAGTACTTC. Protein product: CSAPGLAGTETQYF.

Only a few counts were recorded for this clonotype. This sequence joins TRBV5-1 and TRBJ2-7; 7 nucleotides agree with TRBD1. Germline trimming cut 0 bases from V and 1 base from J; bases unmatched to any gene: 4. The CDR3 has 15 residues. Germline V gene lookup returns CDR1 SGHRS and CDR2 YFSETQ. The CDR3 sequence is CASSLETGLSYEQYF. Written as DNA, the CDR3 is TGCGCCAGCAGCTTGGAGACAGGGCTTTCCTACGAGCAGTACTTC.

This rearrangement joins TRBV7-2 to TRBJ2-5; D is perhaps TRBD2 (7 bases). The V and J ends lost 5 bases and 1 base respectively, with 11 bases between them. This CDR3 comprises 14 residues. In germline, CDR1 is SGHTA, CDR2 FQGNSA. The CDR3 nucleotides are TGTGCCAGCAGCGTAGGGGGGGCCCAAGAGACCCAGTACTTC. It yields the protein CASSVGGAQETQYF.

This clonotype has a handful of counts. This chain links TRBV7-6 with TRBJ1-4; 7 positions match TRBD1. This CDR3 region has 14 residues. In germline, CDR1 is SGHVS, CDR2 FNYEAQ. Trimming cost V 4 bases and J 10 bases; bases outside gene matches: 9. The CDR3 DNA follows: TGTGCCAGCAGCTCGACAGGGACGCTAGCAAAACTGTTTTTT. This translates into CASSSTGTLAKLFF.

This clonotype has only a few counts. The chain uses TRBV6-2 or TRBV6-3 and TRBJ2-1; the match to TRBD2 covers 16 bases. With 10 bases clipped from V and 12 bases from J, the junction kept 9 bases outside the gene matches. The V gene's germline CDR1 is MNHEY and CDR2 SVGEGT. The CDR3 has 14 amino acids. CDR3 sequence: CATNRGTSGRGQFF. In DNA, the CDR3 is TGTGCCACCAACAGGGGGACTAGCGGGAGGGGGCAGTTCTTC.

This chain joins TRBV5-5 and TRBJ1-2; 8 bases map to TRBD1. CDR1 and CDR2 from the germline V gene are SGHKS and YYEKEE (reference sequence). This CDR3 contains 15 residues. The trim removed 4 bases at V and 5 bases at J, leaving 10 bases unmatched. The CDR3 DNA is TGTGCCAGCAGCCCACCTGACAGGGGCCTTTATGGCTACACCTTC. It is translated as CASSPPDRGLYGYTF.

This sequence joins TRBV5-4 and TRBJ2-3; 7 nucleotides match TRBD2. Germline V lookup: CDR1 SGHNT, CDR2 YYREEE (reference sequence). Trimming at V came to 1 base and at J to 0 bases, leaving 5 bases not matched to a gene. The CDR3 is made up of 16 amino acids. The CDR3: CASSLSSGLSTDTQYF. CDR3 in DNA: TGTGCCAGCAGCTTGAGTAGCGGGTTAAGCACAGATACGCAGTATTTT. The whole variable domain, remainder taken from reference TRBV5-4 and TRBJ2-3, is ETGVTQSPTHLIKTRGQQVTLRCSSQSGHNTVSWYQQALGQGPQFIFQYYREEENGRGNFPPRFSGLQFPNYSSELNVNALELDDSALYLCASSLSSGLSTDTQYFGPGTRLTVL.

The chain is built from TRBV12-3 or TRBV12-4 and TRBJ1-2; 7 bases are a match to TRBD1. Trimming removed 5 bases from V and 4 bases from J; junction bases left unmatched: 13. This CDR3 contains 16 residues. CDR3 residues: CASSPAPGGWAYGYTF. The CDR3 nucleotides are TGTGCCAGCAGTCCGGCTCCAGGGGGGTGGGCCTATGGCTACACCTTC.

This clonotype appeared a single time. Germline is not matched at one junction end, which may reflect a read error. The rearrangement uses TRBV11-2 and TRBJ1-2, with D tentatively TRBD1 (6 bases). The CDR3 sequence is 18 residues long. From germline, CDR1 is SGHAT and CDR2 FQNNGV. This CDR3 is CASTLYLDSHRSTYGYTF. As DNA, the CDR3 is TGTGCCAGCACCTTATATCTGGACAGCCACAGATCAACCTATGGCTACACCTTC.

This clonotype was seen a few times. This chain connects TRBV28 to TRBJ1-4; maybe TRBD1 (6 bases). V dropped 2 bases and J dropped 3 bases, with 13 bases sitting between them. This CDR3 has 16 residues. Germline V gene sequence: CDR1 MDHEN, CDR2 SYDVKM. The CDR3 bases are TGTGCCAGCAGTTTAGGGGGCATTGGACCTAATGAAAAACTGTTTTTT. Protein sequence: CASSLGGIGPNEKLFF.